This entry lists 28 T cell receptor beta chains sequenced from one sample in a study of Graves' ophthalmopathy and Graves' hyperthyroidism. RNA served as the template for amplifying TCR beta CDR3 regions. RT-PCR with HTBI primers came first, then second-round multiplex PCR. TCRdb re-derived calls from the multiplex PCR reads in MiXCR, one entry per CDR3 protein. The data hold roughly 500,000 distinct CDR3 sequences, with under 15% observed a single time. Source material: blood. These receptors were obtained from a woman in her 30s with Graves' ophthalmopathy.

This clonotype was recorded many times. This chain connects TRBV29-1 to TRBJ2-7; D not certain. Germline CDR1 and CDR2: SQVTM and ANQGSEA. CDR3 length equals 15 residues. Trimming removed 1 base at V and 3 bases at J, with 16 bases between. In nucleotides, the CDR3 is TGCAGCGTTGAAGGCGGTTCCGACGTCCTCTACGAGCAGTACTTC. Protein product: CSVEGGSDVLYEQYF.

This clonotype was picked up one time. The missing conserved phenylalanine or tryptophan at the end of this CDR3 makes a read error likely. The chain recombines TRBV5-1 with TRBJ2-7; D is possibly TRBD1 (5 bases). Trimming pared 2 bases from V and 4 bases from J, leaving 10 bases between. The CDR3 loop spans 13 amino acids. Germline loops: CDR1 SGHRS, CDR2 YFSETQ. In DNA form, the CDR3 reads TGCGCCAGCAGCTTCGACAGAGCTTACGAGCAGTACTTG. Its translation is CASSFDRAYEQYL.

This clonotype occurred many times. The chain couples TRBV12-3 or TRBV12-4 to TRBJ1-1; tentative D call: TRBD1 (5 bases). Trimming cost V 3 bases and J 4 bases, with 9 bases left between them. This CDR3 has 13 residues. CDR3 region: CASSFWGGTEAFF. CDR3 sequence (DNA): TGTGCCAGCAGTTTTTGGGGGGGCACTGAAGCTTTCTTT.

This clonotype was observed at least ten times. This chain connects TRBV30 to TRBJ1-1, with unresolved D. Germline CDR1 and CDR2: GTSNPN and SVGIG (reference sequence). This CDR3 region has 12 residues. Trimming took 3 bases from V and 7 from J, leaving 12 bases between them. CDR3 nucleotide sequence: TGTGCCTGGAGCCCTTCGGACGTTGAAGCTTTCTTT. It codes for CAWSPSDVEAFF.

Regarding this clonotype: With a much larger clone just one base away, this may be a read error. For the CDR3, the DNA is TGTGCCAGTAGTCCGACAGGGGATGGGACTGAAGCTTGCTTT. It is translated as CASSPTGDGTEACF. The chain combines TRBV19 with TRBJ1-1, with TRBD1 matching over 8 bases. CDR3 length equals 14 residues. Germline CDR1 and CDR2: LNHDA and SQIVND (reference sequence).

This clonotype was counted many times. The chain uses TRBV6-5 and TRBJ1-2, with 7 bases lining up with TRBD1. Germline lookup yields CDR1 MNHEY and CDR2 SVGAGI. V shed 4 bases, J shed 5 bases, and the junction held 7 bases outside the gene matches. This CDR3 has 14 amino acids. For the CDR3, the DNA is TGTGCCAGCAGTTTTGACAGGGTGGAGTATGGCTACACCTTC. Translating it yields CASSFDRVEYGYTF.

In this sample, this clonotype turned up a few times. The CDR3 loop is CASSQPTSGRVEQYF. The CDR3 DNA sequence: TGTGCCAGCAGCCAACCGACTAGCGGCCGCGTCGAGCAGTACTTC. The chain carries TRBV3-1 and TRBJ2-7; 9 bases align to TRBD2. This CDR3 region has 15 residues. Germline loops: CDR1 LGHDT, CDR2 YNNKEL (reference sequence). V was clipped by 2 bases and J by 6 bases; unmatched bases: 8.

The J gene is TRBJ1-1, the V gene TRBV5-1; D remains ambiguous. The CDR3 is 13 residues long. With 2 bases removed from V and 5 bases from J, the gap between germline ends came to 10 bases. CDR1 SGHRS and CDR2 YFSETQ come from the germline V gene. In DNA form, the CDR3 reads TGCGCCAGCAGCTTTGGGGAGAAGACTGAAGCTTTCTTT. The encoded protein is CASSFGEKTEAFF.

This clonotype was counted at least ten times. The genes are TRBV20-1 and TRBJ2-5, with D maybe TRBD2 (7 bases). Germline assignment: CDR1 DFQATT and CDR2 SNEGSKA (reference sequence). V was pared by 7 bases and J by 5 bases, with 14 bases between. This CDR3 is built from 12 residues. The CDR3 reads CSELARGETQYF. For the CDR3, the DNA is TGCAGTGAACTAGCGAGGGGGGAGACCCAGTACTTC.

There are a few counts of this clonotype. This sequence joins TRBV12-3 or TRBV12-4 and TRBJ1-5; 7 bases map to TRBD1. This CDR3 region has 15 residues. J gave up 3 bases and V 5 bases, and 7 bases lay outside the gene matches. For the CDR3, the DNA is TGTGCCAGCAGTCTCGACAGGGTATCCAATCAGCCCCAGCATTTT. It encodes CASSLDRVSNQPQHF.

In its sample, this clonotype was seen many times. The genes are TRBV12-3 or TRBV12-4 and TRBJ1-5; TRBD1 matches 11 bases. The CDR3 consists of 19 residues. V lost 5 bases, J lost 2 bases, and 14 bases stayed unmatched. As DNA, the CDR3 is TGTGCCAGCAGTATAGTCCGGGACAGGGGGGGGTTTGGCAATCAGCCCCAGCATTTT. It is translated as CASSIVRDRGGFGNQPQHF.

V is TRBV28 and J is TRBJ1-5, with 7 bases aligning to TRBD1. Germline V gene data show CDR1 as MDHEN and CDR2 as SYDVKM. CDR3 length: 15 residues. The junction had 7 bases not matched to a gene; V was cut back by 3 bases and J by 5 bases. The CDR3 DNA reads as TGTGCCAGCAGTTTGCCGGGACAGACCGATCAGCCCCAGCATTTT. Translated: CASSLPGQTDQPQHF. Supplemented by reference TRBV28 and TRBJ1-5, the full variable domain reads DVKVTQSSRYLVKRTGEKVFLECVQDMDHENMFWYRQDPGLGLRLIYFSYDVKMKEKGDIPEGYSVSREKKERFSLILESASTNQTSMYLCASSLPGQTDQPQHFGDGTRLSIL.

In this sample, this clonotype turned up many times. The chain employs TRBV2 and TRBJ2-5; TRBD2 matches at 11 bases. Germline V CDR1 and CDR2: SNHLY, FYNNEI. V was pared by 10 bases and J by 3 bases, with 4 bases of the junction left unmatched. The CDR3 is made up of 13 amino acids. The CDR3 region is CATLGLAEETQYF. The CDR3 coding sequence is TGTGCCACCCTGGGACTAGCGGAAGAGACCCAGTACTTC.

This clonotype has at least ten counts. The chain couples TRBV28 to TRBJ2-7, with D possibly matching TRBD2 (6 bases). The CDR3 covers 18 residues. V gave up 1 base and J gave up 3 bases, with 22 bases separating them. Germline values: CDR1 MDHEN, CDR2 SYDVKM. The CDR3 DNA follows: TGTGCCAGCAGTTTATTATGGCGGGGACGGTCCTATGACTACGAGCAGTACTTC. Translating gives CASSLLWRGRSYDYEQYF.

As concerns this clonotype: It may be a read error: a sequence one base away is much more abundant. This sequence joins TRBV27 and TRBJ1-5; TRBD1 matches at 7 bases. The germline V gene has CDR1 MNHEY and CDR2 SMNVEV (reference sequence). The CDR3 sequence is 12 residues long. Here the CDR3 reads CASSPVGQPQDF. CDR3 coding DNA: TGTGCCAGCAGCCCCGTGGGACAGCCCCAGGATTTT.

The rearrangement joins TRBV5-1 to TRBJ1-1; D possibly corresponds to TRBD1 (6 bases). Germline assignment: CDR1 SGHRS and CDR2 YFSETQ. V lost 4 bases and J 8 bases, leaving 21 bases between the germline ends. This CDR3 has 15 amino acids. The CDR3 is CASSDPSGGAGEAFF. The CDR3 nucleotides read TGCGCCAGCAGCGACCCCTCGGGGGGCGCAGGGGAAGCTTTCTTT.

This clonotype was counted at least ten times. The chain uses TRBV5-1 and TRBJ2-7; unclear D gene. From germline, CDR1 is SGHRS and CDR2 YFSETQ. V was pared by 0 bases and J by 9 bases, with 13 bases between. This CDR3 is 13 amino acids long. CDR3 sequence: CASSLEWAGAQYF. In DNA, the CDR3 is TGCGCCAGCAGCTTGGAGTGGGCTGGCGCGCAGTACTTC. The complete variable domain, with remaining parts taken from reference TRBV5-1 and TRBJ2-7, reads KAGVTQTPRYLIKTRGQQVTLSCSPISGHRSVSWYQQTPGQGLQFLFEYFSETQRNKGNFPGRFSGRQFSNSRSEMNVSTLELGDSALYLCASSLEWAGAQYFGPGTRLTVT.

Many counts were recorded for this clonotype. V usage is TRBV20-1 and J usage is TRBJ1-1, with D unclear. The V end was cut by 6 bases, the J end by 1 base, with 9 bases between. Per the germline V gene, CDR1 is DFQATT and CDR2 is SNEGSKA (reference sequence). This CDR3 region has 12 residues. DNA of the CDR3: TGCAGTGCACCTTTTTGGAACACTGAAGCTTTCTTT. It encodes CSAPFWNTEAFF.

The rearrangement joins TRBV6-5 to TRBJ1-1, with TRBD1 matching over 7 bases. This CDR3 comprises 15 residues. After removal of 7 bases from V and 3 bases from J, the junction contained 11 bases not matched to a gene. The germline V gene has CDR1 MNHEY and CDR2 SVGAGI. The CDR3 loop is CASIRNRGDYTEAFF. As DNA, the CDR3 is TGTGCCAGCATTAGAAACAGGGGAGATTACACTGAAGCTTTCTTT.

This clonotype was observed many times. This rearrangement joins TRBV5-1 to TRBJ2-2; D is ambiguous. Germline V gene sequence: CDR1 SGHRS, CDR2 YFSETQ. The V gene lost 0 bases and the J gene lost 7 bases, with 13 bases spanning the gap. The CDR3 covers 15 residues. The CDR3 sequence is CASSLAPKMNGELFF. The DNA for the CDR3 is TGCGCCAGCAGCTTGGCCCCGAAAATGAACGGGGAGCTGTTTTTT.

This clonotype was seen repeatedly, ten times or more. This chain joins TRBV6-5 and TRBJ2-5; TRBD1 matches at 9 bases. Germline assignment: CDR1 MNHEY and CDR2 SVGAGI. V was pared by 4 bases and J by 5 bases, with 2 bases of the junction left unmatched. The CDR3 totals 13 residues. CDR3 sequence reads: CASSFDRGETQYF. CDR3 coding DNA: TGTGCCAGCAGTTTCGACAGGGGGGAGACCCAGTACTTC.

The chain is built from TRBV19 and TRBJ2-2; 10 bases match TRBD2. Germline V lookup: CDR1 LNHDA, CDR2 SQIVND (reference sequence). This CDR3 is built from 16 residues. The J segment lost 4 bases and the V segment lost 10 bases, leaving 12 bases of the junction unmatched. The CDR3 sequence: CATGRAGGPRTGELFF. CDR3 nucleotides: TGTGCCACAGGACGAGCGGGAGGGCCCCGCACCGGGGAGCTGTTTTTT.

This clonotype showed up many times. The junction shows a germline mismatch at one end, possibly a read error. The genes are TRBV20-1 and TRBJ1-2; D gene uncertain. The CDR3 sequence is 12 residues long. Per germline, CDR1 DFQATT and CDR2 SNEGSKA (reference sequence). CDR3 in DNA: TGCAGTGCAAGAGAGGCCGAAGGACGCTACACCTTC. Protein product: CSAREAEGRYTF.

Ten or more counts support this clonotype. The chain couples TRBV6-2 or TRBV6-3 to TRBJ2-6; possibly TRBD2 for D (6 bases). The CDR3 consists of 16 residues. The germline V gene has CDR1 MNHEY and CDR2 SVGEGT. Trimming stripped 8 bases from V and 0 bases from J, with 14 bases between. The CDR3 DNA reads as TGTGCCAGCTGTAGACTAGTCGTCTCTGGGGCCAACGTCCTGACTTTC. This translates into CASCRLVVSGANVLTF.

As to this clonotype: It is unclear where the CDR3 begins or ends on the DNA, so no DNA is shown, and the CDR3 is as TCRdb lists it. The V gene is TRBV7-2, the J gene TRBJ2-7; TRBD2, as called in the table, went unchecked against the DNA. Germline lookup yields CDR1 SGHTA and CDR2 FQGNSA. The CDR3 spans 15 residues, counting both ends. CDR3 region: CASSLVAGGTYEPYF.

This clonotype has a count of ten or more. This chain joins TRBV7-2 and TRBJ1-2; D possibly corresponds to TRBD1 (6 bases). Germline lookup yields CDR1 SGHTA and CDR2 FQGNSA. The V and J ends lost 0 bases and 8 bases respectively, with 13 bases between them. The CDR3 is made up of 14 amino acids. As DNA, the CDR3 is TGTGCCAGCAGCTTAGCACAGGGTTCGGGGGGCTACACCTTC. Its protein is CASSLAQGSGGYTF.

This clonotype was seen ten or more times. The genes are TRBV19 and TRBJ2-7, with D hard to call. Germline-derived CDR1 and CDR2 are LNHDA and SQIVND (reference sequence). This CDR3 has 13 residues. Trimming took off 3 bases at V and 2 bases at J, with 8 bases between the two ends. The CDR3 bases are TGTGCCAGTAGTATGGGTACAACCTACGAGCAGTACTTC. This gives the protein CASSMGTTYEQYF.

This clonotype was seen a few times. The genes are TRBV2 and TRBJ1-5; D gene ambiguous. CDR1 and CDR2 (germline): SNHLY, FYNNEI. The CDR3 spans 14 residues. V dropped 6 bases and J dropped 8 bases, with 17 bases sitting between them. CDR3 sequence: CASRGEGRREPQHF. The CDR3 coding sequence is TGTGCCAGCAGGGGAGAGGGCCGCCGCGAGCCCCAGCATTTT.